A selection of T cell receptor beta chains follows, all from one sample in a study of cytomegalovirus exposure and HLA in healthy donors. Only in-frame clones appear in the TCRdb table, and some are missing; sequencing was by immunoSEQ multiplex PCR. The top ten hold 3.1% of the sample, which has some 140,000 clones, around 79% seen once. The sequenced sample was PBMCs. The receptors here all came from a female donor in good health and CMV-seronegative. CDR3s include the opening cysteine and the closing phenylalanine or tryptophan. Fields, in order: clone size, J gene, D gene, V gene, CDR3 protein, CDR3 DNA. D genes are given only for firm matches. Clone size, where shown, is once, few, many, or a class for clones that have expanded.

>few|TRBJ1-1|.|TRBV29-1
CSALGSLNTEAFF
TGCAGCGCCCTAGGGAGTTTGAACACTGAAGCTTTCTTT
>.|TRBJ2-7|.|TRBV30
CAWRKQGIGYEQYF
TGTGCCTGGCGGAAACAGGGTATAGGCTACGAGCAGTACTTC
>.|TRBJ1-1|.|TRBV7-2
CASSLRTGGTEAFF
TGTGCCAGCAGCTTAAGGACCGGGGGCACTGAAGCTTTCTTT
>.|TRBJ2-5|.|TRBV7-2
CASSFKGDGKETQYF
TGTGCCAGCAGCTTTAAGGGGGACGGGAAAGAGACCCAGTACTTC
>once|TRBJ2-7|.|TRBV7-2
CASVLASSYEQYF
TGTGCCAGCGTGCTAGCGTCTTCCTACGAGCAGTACTTC
>.|TRBJ2-2|.|TRBV7-9
CASTSLPKQTGNTGELFF
TGTGCCAGCACCTCACTCCCGAAACAGACGGGAAACACCGGGGAGCTGTTTTTT
>.|TRBJ1-4|.|TRBV2
CASNGLRTNEKLFF
TGTGCCAGCAACGGTTTGCGAACTAATGAAAAACTGTTTTTT
>.|TRBJ2-1|.|TRBV5-8
CASSLTAYNEQFF
TGTGCCAGCAGCTTGACAGCCTACAATGAGCAGTTCTTC
>.|TRBJ1-2|.|TRBV12-2
CASRSPLSWYGYGYTF
TGTGCAAGTCGCTCCCCTCTCAGTTGGTATGGCTATGGCTACACCTTC
>.|TRBJ2-3|TRBD2|TRBV9
CASSVDRLAGGRTDTQYF
TGTGCCAGCAGCGTAGACCGACTAGCGGGGGGGCGAACAGATACGCAGTATTTT
>.|TRBJ1-2|.|TRBV7-2
CASSSGRGRGAAYGYTF
TGTGCCAGCAGCTCAGGCCGGGGGAGGGGGGCGGCGTATGGCTACACCTTC
>few|TRBJ2-1|TRBD2|TRBV5-6
CASSSLAGVEQFF
TGTGCCAGCAGCAGCCTCGCGGGGGTTGAGCAGTTCTTC
>.|TRBJ2-7|TRBD1|TRBV30
CAWSGQGCEQYF
TGTGCCTGGAGTGGACAGGGGTGCGAGCAGTACTTC
>.|TRBJ1-4|.|TRBV9
CASSARGGNEKLFF
TGTGCCAGCAGCGCCCGCGGGGGTAATGAAAAACTGTTTTTT
>.|TRBJ1-2|TRBD1|TRBV28
CASSFRQGGYTF
TGTGCCAGCAGTTTCCGACAGGGAGGCTACACCTTC
>.|TRBJ2-7|.|TRBV4-3
CASSQRRGKGEQYF
TGCGCCAGCAGCCAAAGGCGAGGCAAAGGCGAGCAGTACTTC
>.|TRBJ2-3|TRBD1|TRBV29-1
CSVGQGRDTQYF
TGCAGCGTGGGACAGGGGCGAGATACGCAGTATTTT
>.|TRBJ2-5|.|TRBV1
CTSSPKDLSSGPPGETQYF
TGCACCAGCAGCCCTAAGGACCTATCTAGCGGACCGCCGGGAGAGACCCAGTACTTC
>.|TRBJ1-5|TRBD1|TRBV7-2
CASRSGQANQPQHF
TGTGCCAGCAGGAGTGGACAGGCTAATCAGCCCCAGCATTTT
>.|TRBJ2-7|.|TRBV29-1
CSVGEGVSSYEQYF
TGCAGCGTTGGTGAGGGAGTTTCTTCCTACGAGCAGTACTTC
>.|TRBJ1-2|TRBD1|TRBV2
CASSAQGLWYGYTF
TGTGCCAGCAGTGCACAGGGGCTATGGTATGGCTACACCTTC
>.|TRBJ2-7|.|TRBV7-9
CASSSGTASYEQYF
TGTGCCAGCAGTTCCGGGACTGCTTCCTACGAGCAGTACTTC
>.|TRBJ2-1|TRBD2|TRBV5-4
CASSLPRREGRGEQFF
TGTGCCAGCAGCTTGCCCCGGCGGGAGGGCCGCGGTGAGCAGTTCTTC
>.|TRBJ1-1|.|TRBV20-1
CSASAGREAFF
TGCAGTGCTAGCGCGGGGCGTGAAGCTTTCTTT
>.|TRBJ1-2|TRBD1|TRBV5-6
CASSWGQANYGYTF
TGTGCCAGCAGCTGGGGACAGGCTAACTATGGCTACACCTTC
>.|TRBJ1-2|.|TRBV18
CASSLGLRIPGGYTF
TGTGCCAGCTCTTTGGGACTTCGGATTCCTGGCGGCTACACCTTC
>.|TRBJ2-5|TRBD2|TRBV5-1
CASSLGLAGQETQYF
TGCGCCAGCAGCTTGGGACTAGCGGGACAAGAGACCCAGTACTTC
>.|TRBJ2-5|.|TRBV6-5
CASSAGTSGSQYF
TGTGCCAGCAGTGCCGGGACTTCTGGCTCCCAGTACTTC
>few|TRBJ2-1|TRBD1|TRBV4-1
CASSQGQGGNEQFF
TGCGCCAGCAGCCAAGGACAGGGGGGAAATGAGCAGTTCTTC
>.|TRBJ2-7|.|TRBV9
CASSVDSLGQLSYEQYF
TGTGCCAGCAGCGTAGACTCCCTTGGACAGCTTTCCTACGAGCAGTACTTC
>.|TRBJ2-3|TRBD2|TRBV6-1
CASSVSTSQSTDTQYF
TGTGCCAGCAGTGTCTCGACTAGCCAAAGCACAGATACGCAGTATTTT
>.|TRBJ1-1|TRBD1|TRBV6-1
CASEGQLNTEAFF
TGTGCCAGCGAGGGACAGCTGAACACTGAAGCTTTCTTT
>.|TRBJ2-4|.|TRBV15
CATSTRVAAKNIQYF
TGTGCCACCAGCACCCGAGTCGCGGCCAAAAACATTCAGTACTTC
>.|TRBJ2-5|.|TRBV4-3
CASSQAGAQETQYF
TGCGCCAGCAGCCAAGCTGGGGCGCAAGAGACCCAGTACTTC
>.|TRBJ2-7|.|TRBV9
CASSVGPRDRYEQHF
TGTGCCAGCAGCGTAGGTCCCAGGGATCGCTACGAGCAGCACTTC
>few|TRBJ1-4|.|TRBV4-1
CASSHRQATNEKLFF
TGCGCCAGCAGCCATCGACAGGCAACTAATGAAAAACTGTTTTTT
>.|TRBJ1-3|.|TRBV5-1
CASSLERGNTIYF
TGCGCCAGCAGCTTGGAGAGGGGAAACACCATATATTTT
>.|TRBJ2-1|TRBD2|TRBV5-1
CASSTGTSGGVEQFF
TGCGCCAGCAGCACAGGGACTAGCGGGGGGGTTGAGCAGTTCTTC
>.|TRBJ2-7|TRBD2|TRBV7-7
CASSPGLAASYEQYF
TGTGCTAGCAGCCCGGGACTAGCGGCATCCTACGAGCAGTACTTC
>few|TRBJ1-4|.|TRBV20-1
CSATNFEKLFF
TGCAGTGCTACCAACTTTGAAAAACTGTTTTTT
>.|TRBJ2-4|TRBD2|TRBV5-4
CASSSTSGRRENIQYF
TGTGCCAGCAGCTCTACTAGCGGGAGGAGGGAAAACATTCAGTACTTC
>.|TRBJ2-7|.|TRBV29-1
CSVIVASLYEQYF
TGCAGCGTTATTGTCGCGTCCCTCTACGAGCAGTACTTC
>.|TRBJ1-5|.|TRBV19
CASNIWGRGNQPQHF
TGTGCCAGTAACATCTGGGGCAGAGGCAATCAGCCCCAGCATTTT
>.|TRBJ2-7|.|TRBV2
CASSEERQGIGEQYF
TGTGCCAGCAGTGAAGAGAGGCAGGGTATCGGCGAGCAGTACTTC
>once|TRBJ1-6|TRBD1|TRBV19
CASSTGQSYNSPLHF
TGTGCCAGTAGCACGGGACAGTCGTATAATTCACCCCTCCACTTT